The 26 T cell receptor beta chains below were found in one sample sequenced in a study of response to subunit inactivated influenza vaccine. TCRdb passed the RT-PCR reads through MiXCR, listing each CDR3 protein once. The sample records over 800,000 distinct CDR3 sequences, about 20% being singletons. The sample was PBMCs from blood, taken more than 4 days after vaccination. These receptors all come from a man in his forties or fifties who received an inactivated influenza vaccine.

In this sample, this clonotype turned up a few times. The chain joins TRBV3-1 to TRBJ2-1, with 11 bases that match TRBD2. CDR1 LGHDT and CDR2 YNNKEL come from the germline V gene (reference sequence). The CDR3 has 17 amino acids. V lost 1 base and J lost 4; bases outside the gene matches: 6. DNA of the CDR3: TGTGCCAGCAGCCAAGGAGATCTAGCGGGGGGATACAATGAGCAGTTCTTC. This codes for CASSQGDLAGGYNEQFF.

There are a few counts of this clonotype. The CDR3 bases are TGTGCCAGCACCCTTGTGGCAGGGGCCTCCACCGGGGAGCTGTTTTTT. Translation gives CASTLVAGASTGELFF. The rearrangement uses TRBV27 and TRBJ2-2, with a weak D call TRBD1 (6 bases). This CDR3 comprises 16 residues. Germline CDR1 MNHEY, CDR2 SMNVEV (reference sequence). V dropped 7 bases and J dropped 4 bases, with 19 bases sitting between them.

This clonotype was observed a few times. This chain uses TRBV29-1 with TRBJ2-3; 8 bases fit TRBD1. Germline V gene data show CDR1 as SQVTM and CDR2 as ANQGSEA. The CDR3 consists of 14 residues. The V gene end was trimmed by 2 bases and the J gene end by 4 bases; junction bases not matched to a gene: 5. Here the CDR3 reads CSVESYRGADTQYF. CDR3 coding DNA: TGCAGCGTTGAATCGTACAGGGGGGCAGATACGCAGTATTTT.

The chain uses TRBV2 and TRBJ2-7; TRBD2 matches at 10 bases. The CDR3 is 14 residues long. Trimming took 6 bases from V and 6 from J; bases not matched to a gene: 8. From germline, CDR1 is SNHLY and CDR2 FYNNEI. CDR3 DNA sequence: TGTGCCAGCAGGGCTAGCGGGAGTCCTCTCGAGCAGTACTTC. Its protein is CASRASGSPLEQYF.

In this sample, this clonotype turned up a few times. The chain joins TRBV5-6 to TRBJ1-4; 7 bases agree with TRBD1. The CDR3 is 14 amino acids. Trimming took 3 bases from V and 8 from J; bases not matched to a gene: 7. CDR1 and CDR2 (germline): SGHDT, YYEEEE. The CDR3 spells CASSSRGREEKLFF. In nucleotides, the CDR3 is TGTGCCAGCAGCTCTAGGGGGCGAGAAGAAAAACTGTTTTTT.

The chain couples TRBV5-5 to TRBJ2-7; D assignment may be TRBD1 or TRBD2 (5 bases each). CDR3 length equals 15 residues. The germline CDR1 and CDR2 sequences are SGHKS and YYEKEE (reference sequence). Trimming cost V 4 bases and J 0 bases, with 14 bases left between them. CDR3 in DNA: TGTGCCAGCAGCGACCGGGACCGAGACTCCTACGAGCAGTACTTC. Its translation is CASSDRDRDSYEQYF.

The table lists this clonotype with a few counts. The chain has TRBV4-3 and TRBJ2-1, with D possibly being TRBD1 or TRBD2 (5 bases each). Between the trimmed V and J ends, which lost 0 bases and 4 bases, there was a span of 16 bases. The germline V gene has CDR1 LGHNA and CDR2 YSLEER. The CDR3 has 17 amino acids. As DNA, the CDR3 is TGCGCCAGCAGCCAAGAGTCAGGGCTAGCAGTTTACAATGAGCAGTTCTTC. Its protein product is CASSQESGLAVYNEQFF.

The chain combines TRBV10-3 with TRBJ1-6; D possibly corresponds to TRBD1 (5 bases). Trimming shortened V by 8 bases and J by 15 bases, and 17 bases separated the two germline ends. The CDR3 has 12 amino acids. The germline V gene has CDR1 ENHRY and CDR2 SYGVKD. The CDR3 sequence is CAIDPAGDSLHF. The CDR3 DNA is TGTGCCATCGACCCCGCCGGAGACAGCCTCCACTTT.

This chain links TRBV12-3 or TRBV12-4 with TRBJ2-7; weak D call: TRBD2 (5 bases). V was shortened by 2 bases and J by 1 base, with 15 bases between the two germline ends. This CDR3 has 16 residues. CDR3 sequence (DNA): TGTGCCAGCAGTTTACAACGGAGGACGTCTTCCTACGAGCAGTACTTC. Protein sequence: CASSLQRRTSSYEQYF.

The CDR3 region is CASTTVYTGELFF. CDR3 DNA: TGCGCCAGCACGACAGTATACACCGGGGAGCTGTTTTTT. This chain uses TRBV5-1 with TRBJ2-2, with TRBD1 as a possible D gene (5 bases). The V end lost 6 bases, the J end lost 3 bases, and 9 bases lay between the germline ends. This CDR3 comprises 13 residues. The germline CDR1 and CDR2 sequences are SGHRS and YFSETQ.

On this clonotype: Sequence at one end of the junction differs from germline and may be a read error. The CDR3 loop reads CASSKTWDPNSPLDF. The DNA of the CDR3 is TGTGCCAGCAGTAAAACTTGGGACCCTAATTCACCCCTCGACTTT. The chain is built from TRBV6-2 or TRBV6-3 and TRBJ1-6, with D possibly being TRBD1 (5 bases). This CDR3 is built from 15 residues. The germline V gene encodes CDR1 MNHEY and CDR2 SVGEGT.

This clonotype showed up just a few times. V usage is TRBV9 and J usage is TRBJ2-7; D is ambiguous. CDR1 SGDLS and CDR2 YYNGEE come from the germline V gene. CDR3 length equals 15 residues. Trimming removed 0 bases from V and 2 bases from J, with 12 bases in between. CDR3 in amino acids: CASSVGEGITYEQYF. CDR3 bases: TGTGCCAGCAGCGTAGGTGAAGGGATTACCTACGAGCAGTACTTC.

This clonotype was counted a few times. The chain links TRBV7-9 to TRBJ2-3; D is unclear. Trimming took off 5 bases at V and 15 bases at J, with 6 bases between the two ends. Germline V CDR1 and CDR2: SEHNR, FQNEAQ (reference sequence). The CDR3 extends over 8 amino acids. The CDR3 nucleotides are TGTGCCAGCAGCGACCAATATTTT. It translates to CASSDQYF.

This clonotype was recorded at least ten times. This sequence joins TRBV20-1 and TRBJ1-1, with unresolved D. V lost 1 base and J lost 0, with 9 bases in between. CDR3 length equals 14 residues. Per germline, CDR1 DFQATT and CDR2 SNEGSKA (reference sequence). The CDR3 spells CSARVRNMNTEAFF. As DNA, the CDR3 is TGCAGTGCTAGAGTGCGGAACATGAACACTGAAGCTTTCTTT.

This clonotype has just a few counts. The chain carries TRBV20-1 and TRBJ2-3; 10 bases fit TRBD1. The CDR3 length is 13 residues. V shed 6 bases, J shed 6 bases, and the junction held 6 bases outside the gene matches. CDR1 is DFQATT, CDR2 SNEGSKA, per germline (reference sequence). Here the CDR3 DNA reads TGCAGTGCCGTCCGGGACAGGGGTGATACGCAGTATTTT. As protein: CSAVRDRGDTQYF.

The chain joins TRBV7-9 to TRBJ1-5; perhaps TRBD1 as D (5 bases). Trimming took off 4 bases at V and 0 bases at J, with 10 bases between the two ends. The length of the CDR3 is 15 residues. In germline, CDR1 is SEHNR, CDR2 FQNEAQ (reference sequence). The CDR3 sequence: CASSSLGDSNQPQHF. Here the CDR3 DNA reads TGTGCCAGCAGCTCGCTGGGGGATAGCAATCAGCCCCAGCATTTT.

This sequence joins TRBV27 and TRBJ2-7; D is uncertain. The CDR3 is 13 amino acids. CDR1 and CDR2 (germline): MNHEY, SMNVEV (reference sequence). V was cut by 4 bases and J by 6 bases, with 13 bases left in between. This CDR3 reads CASSSPLTGEQYF. CDR3 DNA sequence: TGTGCCAGCAGTTCGCCCCTAACGGGCGAGCAGTACTTC.

This sequence joins TRBV12-3 or TRBV12-4 and TRBJ1-1; D gene ambiguous. The CDR3 has 13 amino acids. V gave up 6 bases and J gave up 9 bases, with 17 bases separating them. The CDR3 DNA reads as TGTGCCAGCAGACGGACGGTGAGGGAGAAAGCTTTCTTT. It codes for CASRRTVREKAFF.

This clonotype was counted ten times or more. This sequence joins TRBV6-1 and TRBJ1-1; D gene uncertain. The CDR3 is 13 amino acids. Deletions cut 6 bases from V and 1 base from J, with 9 bases between. Germline V gives CDR1 MNHNS, CDR2 SASEGT. The chain's CDR3 is CASRSSGNTEAFF. DNA for the CDR3: TGTGCCAGCAGGAGCTCCGGGAACACTGAAGCTTTCTTT.

This clonotype was counted only a few times. The chain is built from TRBV7-3 and TRBJ2-3; D remains ambiguous. The CDR3 length is 14 residues. Per germline, CDR1 SGHTA and CDR2 FQGTGA. Trimming cost V 5 bases and J 4 bases, with 13 bases left between them. The CDR3 is CASSASFSSDTQYF. In DNA, the CDR3 is TGTGCCAGCAGCGCCTCTTTCTCATCAGATACGCAGTATTTT.

The chain is built from TRBV20-1 and TRBJ1-1, with D unclear. The CDR3 runs 12 residues. The V gene's germline CDR1 is DFQATT and CDR2 SNEGSKA (reference sequence). The V end was cut by 3 bases, the J end by 2 bases, with 7 bases between. DNA of the CDR3: TGCAGTGCTAGTTATACCAACACTGAAGCTTTCTTT. Translation: CSASYTNTEAFF.

This chain uses TRBV6-1 with TRBJ2-1; 7 nucleotides line up with TRBD1. Per germline, CDR1 MNHNS and CDR2 SASEGT. With 6 bases clipped from V and 2 bases from J, the junction kept 7 bases outside the gene matches. This CDR3 is 15 amino acids long. The CDR3 reads CASSPQGIPYNEQFF. Here the CDR3 DNA reads TGTGCCAGCAGCCCACAGGGGATCCCCTACAATGAGCAGTTCTTC.

CDR3: CASSLDGTGDEKLFF. The DNA for the CDR3 is TGCGCCAGCAGCTTGGATGGGACGGGGGATGAAAAACTGTTTTTT. The chain carries TRBV5-1 and TRBJ1-4, with D maybe TRBD1 (5 bases). Germline V gives CDR1 SGHRS, CDR2 YFSETQ. The CDR3 has 15 residues. V lost 0 bases, J lost 6 bases, and 12 bases lay in between.

This clonotype showed up just a few times. A junction end diverges from the germline sequence, so it may reflect a read error. The gene calls are TRBV7-2 and TRBJ1-1; 9 bases match TRBD1. Per germline, CDR1 SGHTA and CDR2 FQGNSA. The CDR3 has 13 amino acids. DNA of the CDR3: TGTGCCAGCAGCCGGCAGGGGACAGGGAGAGTCATCTTT. It specifies CASSRQGTGRVIF.

The chain carries TRBV28 and TRBJ2-7; 11 bases agree with TRBD2. CDR1 and CDR2 from the germline V gene are MDHEN and SYDVKM. The CDR3 has 15 residues. Trimming cost V 2 bases and J 6 bases; bases outside gene matches: 6. CDR3 protein: CASSLLAGGRGEQYF. The CDR3 coding sequence is TGTGCCAGCAGTTTACTAGCGGGGGGCAGGGGCGAGCAGTACTTC.

This clonotype was observed a few times. The J gene is TRBJ2-5, the V gene TRBV15, with D possibly being TRBD2 (6 bases). CDR3 length equals 16 residues. Germline V lookup: CDR1 LNHNV, CDR2 YYDKDF (reference sequence). V was pared by 6 bases and J by 3 bases, with 20 bases between. CDR3 region: CATSTNPREPKETQYF. The CDR3 region has the DNA TGTGCCACCAGTACTAACCCCCGGGAGCCTAAAGAGACCCAGTACTTC.